The sequence of this TCR beta chain was determined in a study of vaccination and CD4 T cells after COVID-19. The wider study: Median time from second vaccine dose to sampling was around 72 days (14 to 241).

Germline V gene lookup returns CDR1 SGHTA and CDR2 FQGTGA. Losses at the gene ends were 4 bases for V and 2 bases for J; bases not matched to a gene: 12. The CDR3 has 19 amino acids. With the Oncomine TCR Beta short-read assay, DNA from cultured CD4+ T cells was sequenced. TCRdb itself ran the PCR reads through MiXCR, one entry per CDR3 protein. The table has approximately 12,000 distinct CDR3 sequences, roughly 60% seen once. Indicated treatment: roughly 11-day PBMC culture with coronavirus spike peptide pools or control peptides (ViraFEST assay). The ViraFEST method relied on peptide pools to expand antigen-specific T cells, followed by TCR sequencing. Patients returned positive PCR results between March and December 2020, earlier than US Alpha, Beta and Delta variants. A few million PBMCs were grown per well alongside approximately 10 IU/ml IL-2 and roughly 9.4 ug/ml peptide pools. Concerning this clonotype: Antigen specificity is unknown.

What was sequenced was CD4+ T cells from blood, cultured in vitro. V gene TRBV7-3 combines with J gene TRBJ2-1; 12 bases are a match to TRBD2. The receptor's source is a human donor who had recovered from COVID-19. The DNA for the CDR3 is TGTGCCAGCAGCTCCCAATCCCTCACTAGCGGGAGGCCCTACAATGAGCAGTTCTTC. This gives the protein CASSSQSLTSGRPYNEQFF.